These T cell receptor beta chains were read from a single sample in a study of CD8+CD57+ T cells in acquired aplastic anemia. TCRdb reprocessed the reads via MiXCR and lists one record per CDR3 protein. The sample has some 47,000 distinct CDR3 sequences, around 72% seen once. Sequencing used sorted CD4+, CD8+, or CD8+CD57+ T cells (not recorded which) from PBMCs. The receptors shown here come from a human donor in good health, serving as a control. CDR3s include the opening cysteine and the closing phenylalanine or tryptophan. Fields, in order: V gene, clone size, CDR3 length, D gene, J gene, CDR3 protein, CDR3 DNA. The D gene is left open where the match is weak. Part of the rows lack a size; the others show once, few, many or a class for expanded clones.

>TRBV10-1|NA|15|NA|TRBJ2-3
CASSEGGAGTDTQYF
TGCGCCAGCAGTGAGGGCGGAGCGGGCACAGATACGCAGTATTTT
>TRBV5-4|once|12|NA|TRBJ1-2
CASVEGDYGYTF
TGTGCCAGCGTAGAGGGGGACTATGGCTACACCTTC
>TRBV6-5|many|13|NA|TRBJ2-2
CASSYGGYGELFF
TGTGCCAGCAGTTATGGGGGGTACGGGGAGCTGTTTTTT
>TRBV2|NA|14|NA|TRBJ1-2
CASSDRAGSYGYTF
TGTGCCAGCAGTGACAGGGCAGGGAGCTATGGCTACACCTTC
>TRBV24-1|NA|14|NA|TRBJ1-6
CATRQGYYNSPLHF
TGTGCCACCAGACAGGGCTACTATAATTCACCCCTCCACTTT
>TRBV5-1|NA|13|TRBD1|TRBJ2-5
CASASDREETQYF
TGCGCCAGCGCGTCGGACAGGGAGGAGACCCAGTACTTC
>TRBV11-2|NA|16|NA|TRBJ1-6
CASSPENQAYNSPLHF
TGTGCCAGCAGCCCAGAGAACCAGGCGTATAATTCACCCCTCCACTTT
>TRBV5-1|many|17|NA|TRBJ1-4
CASSFDTDGATNEKLFF
TGCGCCAGCAGCTTTGATACTGACGGTGCAACTAATGAAAAACTGTTTTTT
>TRBV29-1|NA|14|TRBD2|TRBJ2-1
CSVMTSGRAGEQFF
TGCAGCGTTATGACTAGCGGGAGGGCCGGTGAGCAGTTCTTC
>TRBV10-1|NA|10|NA|TRBJ2-5
CASRGETQYF
TGCGCCAGCCGGGGGGAGACCCAGTACTTC
>TRBV20-1|NA|15|TRBD1|TRBJ1-6
CSADPRTGGNSPLHF
TGCAGTGCTGATCCCCGGACAGGGGGCAATTCGCCCCTCCACTTT
>TRBV29-1|NA|13|TRBD1|TRBJ1-1
CSVISTGGTEAFF
TGCAGCGTCATCTCGACAGGGGGCACTGAAGCTTTCTTT
>TRBV2|NA|15|NA|TRBJ1-2
CASSQEIGQFYGYTF
TGTGCCAGCAGCCAAGAGATAGGACAGTTCTATGGCTACACCTTC
>TRBV25-1|NA|14|NA|TRBJ1-1
CARVRFRLNTEAFF
TGTGCCAGGGTCCGTTTCAGGCTGAACACTGAAGCTTTCTTT
>TRBV10-3|NA|13|NA|TRBJ1-3
CAITPGSGNTIYF
TGTGCCATCACTCCGGGCTCTGGAAACACCATATATTTT
>TRBV24-1|medium-sized|13|NA|TRBJ2-2
CATSDDYGGELFF
TGTGCCACCAGCGATGATTACGGGGGGGAGCTGTTTTTT
>TRBV15|NA|12|NA|TRBJ1-5
CATSRVAQPQHF
TGTGCCACCAGCAGAGTCGCCCAGCCCCAGCATTTT
>TRBV2|NA|15|NA|TRBJ2-1
CASSVSPNRPDEQFF
TGTGCCAGCAGTGTCTCTCCGAACAGACCCGATGAGCAGTTCTTC
>TRBV9|many|14|NA|TRBJ1-1
CASSPGGEYTEAFF
TGTGCCAGCAGCCCCGGGGGGGAGTACACTGAAGCTTTCTTT
>TRBV13|many|14|TRBD2|TRBJ2-2
CASRLAGYTGELFF
TGTGCCAGCAGACTAGCGGGGTACACCGGGGAGCTGTTTTTT
>TRBV7-2|NA|13|NA|TRBJ1-2
CASRPSIEDGYTF
TGTGCCAGCCGACCGTCTATTGAGGATGGCTACACCTTC
>TRBV11-1|few|16|NA|TRBJ1-5
CASSSPGTDSNQPQHF
TGTGCCAGCAGCTCACCCGGGACGGATAGCAATCAGCCCCAGCATTTT
>TRBV28|many|16|NA|TRBJ1-5
CASSLASSTSNQPQHF
TGTGCCAGCAGTTTAGCGTCGTCTACAAGCAATCAGCCCCAGCATTTT
>TRBV10-3|NA|13|NA|TRBJ2-5
CASSPGSRETQYF
TGTGCCAGCAGCCCCGGGTCCCGGGAGACCCAGTACTTC